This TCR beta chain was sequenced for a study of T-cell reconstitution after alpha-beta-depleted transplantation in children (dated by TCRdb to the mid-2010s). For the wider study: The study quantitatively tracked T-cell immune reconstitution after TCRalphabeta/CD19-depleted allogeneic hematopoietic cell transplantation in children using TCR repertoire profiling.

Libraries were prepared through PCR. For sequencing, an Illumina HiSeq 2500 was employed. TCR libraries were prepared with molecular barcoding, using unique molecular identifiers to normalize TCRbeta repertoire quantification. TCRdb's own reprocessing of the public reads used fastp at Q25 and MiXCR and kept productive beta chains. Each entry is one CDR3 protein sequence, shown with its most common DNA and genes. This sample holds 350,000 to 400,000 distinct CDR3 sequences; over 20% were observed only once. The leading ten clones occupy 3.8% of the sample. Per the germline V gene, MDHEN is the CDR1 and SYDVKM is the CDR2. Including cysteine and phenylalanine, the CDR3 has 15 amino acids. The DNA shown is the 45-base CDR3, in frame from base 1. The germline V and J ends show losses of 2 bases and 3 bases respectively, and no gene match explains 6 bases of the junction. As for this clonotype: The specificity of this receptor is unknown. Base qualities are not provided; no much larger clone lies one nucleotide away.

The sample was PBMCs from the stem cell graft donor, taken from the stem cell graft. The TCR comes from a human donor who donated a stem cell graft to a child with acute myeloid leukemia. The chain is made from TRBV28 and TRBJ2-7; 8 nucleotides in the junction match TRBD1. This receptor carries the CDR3 CASSLRTGQRYEQYF. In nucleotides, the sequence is TGTGCCAGCAGTTTACGGACAGGGCAACGCTACGAGCAGTACTTC.